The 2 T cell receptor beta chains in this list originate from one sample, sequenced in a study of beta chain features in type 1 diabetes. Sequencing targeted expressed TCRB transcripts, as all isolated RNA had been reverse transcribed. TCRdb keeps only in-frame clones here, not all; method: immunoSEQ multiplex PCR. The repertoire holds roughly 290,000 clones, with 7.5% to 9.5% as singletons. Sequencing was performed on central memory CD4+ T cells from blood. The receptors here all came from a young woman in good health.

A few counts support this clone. The CDR3 is CASSQAVQPNYEQYF. In DNA form, the CDR3 reads TGCGCCAGCAGCCAAGCCGTCCAGCCTAACTACGAGCAGTACTTC. This chain uses TRBV4-3 with TRBJ2-7; D is unclear. Germline loops: CDR1 LGHNA, CDR2 YSLEER. This CDR3 region has 15 residues. Trimming pared 1 base from V and 3 bases from J, leaving 13 bases between.

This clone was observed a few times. CDR3 sequence (DNA): TGTGCCAGCTCACCACCGTTACAGGGGGCAAGTGAGCAGTACTTC. Amino acids: CASSPPLQGASEQYF. V usage is TRBV18 and J usage is TRBJ2-7; TRBD1 matches 9 bases. Germline CDR1 is KGHSH and CDR2 is LQKENI. Germline trimming cut 0 bases from V and 7 bases from J; bases unmatched to any gene: 7. The CDR3 extends over 15 amino acids.